These 10 T cell receptor beta chains were sequenced from one sample in a study of regulatory T cells in long-lasting Graves disease. TCR beta libraries were built with iRepertoire HTBI primers and Arm-PCR of CDR3 regions. Via MiXCR, TCRdb re-called the multiplex PCR reads, giving one row per CDR3 protein. The table lists a few hundred thousand distinct CDR3 sequences, more than 20% of them singletons, with approximately 53% in the top ten. Indicated time point: persistent/refractory GD, antithyroid drugs over 5 years with positive TRAb. Generation of the TCR library employed RNA extracted from PBMCs. The specimen comprised peripheral blood mononuclear cells (PBMCs), sampled when the disease was refractory, from a patient treated with antithyroid drugs. The receptors were sampled from a female donor with Graves disease.

V usage is TRBV12-3 or TRBV12-4 and J usage is TRBJ2-7; 9 nucleotides line up with TRBD2. V shed 6 bases and J 2 bases; nucleotides not matched to a gene: 2. CDR3 length: 13 amino acids. The CDR3 DNA sequence: TGTGCCAGCAGGACTAGCGGCACCTACGAGCAGTACTTC. Translation: CASRTSGTYEQYF.

This clonotype has at least ten counts. The genes are TRBV28 and TRBJ2-7; TRBD2 matches 7 bases. Per germline, CDR1 MDHEN and CDR2 SYDVKM. The J segment lost 5 bases and the V segment lost 3 bases, leaving 7 bases of the junction unmatched. This CDR3 is built from 14 residues. CDR3 sequence: CASSLGTIVNEQYF. Written as DNA, the CDR3 is TGTGCCAGCAGTTTGGGGACTATCGTCAACGAGCAGTACTTC. Drawing the rest from reference TRBV28 and TRBJ2-7, the complete variable domain is DVKVTQSSRYLVKRTGEKVFLECVQDMDHENMFWYRQDPGLGLRLIYFSYDVKMKEKGDIPEGYSVSREKKERFSLILESASTNQTSMYLCASSLGTIVNEQYFGPGTRLTVT.

This clonotype appeared many times. V and J are TRBV5-6 and TRBJ2-7; 8 bases align to TRBD2. The germline V gene encodes CDR1 SGHDT and CDR2 YYEEEE. Trimming removed 2 bases from V and 5 bases from J; junction bases left unmatched: 3. This CDR3 contains 13 residues. The CDR3 is CASSFGLANEQYF. CDR3 DNA sequence: TGTGCCAGCAGCTTCGGACTAGCCAACGAGCAGTACTTC.

The chain carries TRBV7-8 and TRBJ2-1; no definite D call. This CDR3 is 12 amino acids long. Trimming took 4 bases from V and 10 from J, leaving 11 bases between them. Germline V gene data show CDR1 as SGHVS and CDR2 as FQNEAQ. CDR3 region: CASSWDIEEQFF. The CDR3 nucleotides are TGTGCCAGCAGCTGGGATATTGAGGAGCAGTTCTTC.

This clonotype was seen only a few times. The V and J genes are TRBV30 and TRBJ2-7; 9 bases fit TRBD2. Germline V CDR1 and CDR2: GTSNPN, SVGIG (reference sequence). The CDR3 extends over 19 amino acids. After removal of 4 bases from V and 3 bases from J, the junction contained 22 bases not matched to a gene. CDR3 bases: TGTGCCTGGATCCGAGGGGGGCTAGCGGGGAGCGGGGGTTTCTACGAGCAGTACTTC. It codes for CAWIRGGLAGSGGFYEQYF.

This clonotype has a count of ten or more. The J gene is TRBJ1-2, the V gene TRBV2; D is unclear. This CDR3 contains 11 residues. Trimming removed 6 bases from V and 10 bases from J, with 12 bases in between. From germline, CDR1 is SNHLY and CDR2 FYNNEI. CDR3 residues: CASRDGPIYTF. CDR3 DNA: TGTGCCAGCAGGGACGGACCGATCTACACCTTC.

This sequence joins TRBV27 and TRBJ2-2; 9 positions agree with TRBD1. The V gene's germline CDR1 is MNHEY and CDR2 SMNVEV (reference sequence). The trim removed 1 base at V and 6 bases at J, leaving 3 bases unmatched. The length of the CDR3 is 15 residues. CDR3 DNA: TGTGCCAGCAGTTTATTGGGACAGGGAGCCGGGGAGCTGTTTTTT. Amino acids: CASSLLGQGAGELFF.

V usage is TRBV11-2 and J usage is TRBJ2-7, with 9 bases fitting TRBD2. The V segment lost 8 bases and the J segment 5 bases; nucleotides outside the gene matches: 7. CDR1 is SGHAT, CDR2 FQNNGV, per germline. The CDR3 runs to 13 residues. The CDR3 DNA is TGTGCCAGCCGGGCGGGAGGGTTAGACGAGCAGTACTTC. Its protein is CASRAGGLDEQYF. The variable domain in full, with the rest retrieved from reference TRBV11-2 and TRBJ2-7, is EAGVAQSPRYKIIEKRQSVAFWCNPISGHATLYWYQQILGQGPKLLIQFQNNGVVDDSQLPKDRFSAERLKGVDSTLKIQPAKLEDSAVYLCASRAGGLDEQYFGPGTRLTVT.

The table lists this clonotype with many counts. The gene calls are TRBV5-1 and TRBJ1-1; D perhaps matches TRBD1 (6 bases). CDR1 is SGHRS, CDR2 YFSETQ, per germline. V was shortened by 4 bases and J by 0 bases, with 16 bases between the two germline ends. This CDR3 has 16 residues. The CDR3 loop is CASSTMGGLMNTEAFF. CDR3 nucleotide sequence: TGCGCCAGCAGCACCATGGGGGGGCTGATGAACACTGAAGCTTTCTTT.

This clonotype was observed many times. The rearrangement links TRBV6-1 to TRBJ2-5, with 7 bases aligning to TRBD1. This CDR3 spans 13 amino acids. The germline V gene encodes CDR1 MNHNS and CDR2 SASEGT. The V gene end was trimmed by 6 bases and the J gene end by 5 bases; junction bases not matched to a gene: 6. This chain's CDR3 is CASRATGRETQYF. CDR3 bases: TGTGCCAGCAGGGCGACAGGGCGCGAGACCCAGTACTTC.